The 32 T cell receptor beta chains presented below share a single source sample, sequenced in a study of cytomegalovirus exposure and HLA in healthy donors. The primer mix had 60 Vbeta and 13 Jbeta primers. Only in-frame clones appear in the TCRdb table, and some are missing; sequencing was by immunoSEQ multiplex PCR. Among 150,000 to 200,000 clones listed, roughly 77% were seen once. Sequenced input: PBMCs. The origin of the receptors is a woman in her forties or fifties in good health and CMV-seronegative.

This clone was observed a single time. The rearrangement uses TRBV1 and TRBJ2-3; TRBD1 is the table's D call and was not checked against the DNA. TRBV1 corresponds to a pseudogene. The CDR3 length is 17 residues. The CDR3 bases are TGCACCAGCAGCCAAGATCAGGCTACCTCCTCCACAGATACGCAGTATTTT. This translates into CTSSQDQATSSTDTQYF.

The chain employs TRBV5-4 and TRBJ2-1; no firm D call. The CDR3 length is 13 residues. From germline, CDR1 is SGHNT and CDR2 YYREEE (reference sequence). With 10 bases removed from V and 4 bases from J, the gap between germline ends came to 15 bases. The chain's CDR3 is CAFPSLEYNEQFF. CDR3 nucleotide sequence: TGTGCCTTCCCCAGTCTAGAGTACAATGAGCAGTTCTTC.

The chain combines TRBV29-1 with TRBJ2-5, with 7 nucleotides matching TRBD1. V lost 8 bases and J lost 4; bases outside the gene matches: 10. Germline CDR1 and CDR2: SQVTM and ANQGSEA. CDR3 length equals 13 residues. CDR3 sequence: CSSGKGALETQYF. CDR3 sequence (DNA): TGCAGCTCCGGGAAGGGGGCGTTAGAGACCCAGTACTTC.

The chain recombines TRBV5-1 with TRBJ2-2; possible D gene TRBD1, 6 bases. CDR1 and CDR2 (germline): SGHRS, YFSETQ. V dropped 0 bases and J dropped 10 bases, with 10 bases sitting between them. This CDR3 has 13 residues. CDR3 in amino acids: CASSLVGAAELFF. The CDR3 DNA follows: TGCGCCAGCAGCTTGGTGGGGGCGGCGGAGCTGTTTTTT.

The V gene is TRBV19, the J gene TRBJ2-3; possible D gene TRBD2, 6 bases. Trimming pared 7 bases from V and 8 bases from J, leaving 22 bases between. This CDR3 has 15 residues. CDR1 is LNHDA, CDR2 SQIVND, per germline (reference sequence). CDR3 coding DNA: TGTGCCAGTACCGCTGACAGCGGGCCTAGGGGTACGCAGTATTTT. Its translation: CASTADSGPRGTQYF.

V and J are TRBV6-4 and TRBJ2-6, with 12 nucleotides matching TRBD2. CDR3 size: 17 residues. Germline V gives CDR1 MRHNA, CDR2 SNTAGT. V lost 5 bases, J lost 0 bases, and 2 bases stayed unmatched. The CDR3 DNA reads TGTGCCAGCAGTTCACTAGCGGGAGGCTCTGGGGCCAACGTCCTGACTTTC. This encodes CASSSLAGGSGANVLTF.

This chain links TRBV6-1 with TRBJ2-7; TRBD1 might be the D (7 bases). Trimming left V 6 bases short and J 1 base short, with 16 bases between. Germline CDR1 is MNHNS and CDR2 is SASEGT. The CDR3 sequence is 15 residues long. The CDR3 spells CASSAGGTASYEQYF. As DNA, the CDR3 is TGTGCCAGCAGCGCAGGGGGGACCGCATCCTACGAGCAGTACTTC.

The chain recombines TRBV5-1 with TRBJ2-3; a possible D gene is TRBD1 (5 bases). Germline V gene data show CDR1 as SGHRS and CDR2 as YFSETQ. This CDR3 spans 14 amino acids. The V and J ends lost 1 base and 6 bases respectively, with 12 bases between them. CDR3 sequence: CASSLQGLSDTQYF. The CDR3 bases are TGCGCCAGCAGCTTGCAGGGTCTCTCCGATACGCAGTATTTT.

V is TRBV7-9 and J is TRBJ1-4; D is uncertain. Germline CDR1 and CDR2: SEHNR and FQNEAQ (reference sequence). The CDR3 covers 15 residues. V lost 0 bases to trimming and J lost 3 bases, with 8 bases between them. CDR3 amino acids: CASSLATSANEKLFF. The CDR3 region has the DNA TGTGCCAGCAGCTTAGCTACTTCTGCTAATGAAAAACTGTTTTTT.

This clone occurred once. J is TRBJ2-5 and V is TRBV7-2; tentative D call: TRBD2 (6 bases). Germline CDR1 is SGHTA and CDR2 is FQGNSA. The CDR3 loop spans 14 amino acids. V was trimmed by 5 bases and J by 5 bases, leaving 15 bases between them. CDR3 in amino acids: CASSVSGPAETQYF. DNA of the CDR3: TGTGCCAGCAGCGTTAGCGGACCGGCGGAGACCCAGTACTTC.

The CDR3: CASSLMGQSYEQYF. The DNA of the CDR3 is TGTGCCAGCAGCTTAATGGGACAGAGCTACGAGCAGTACTTC. The chain couples TRBV7-3 to TRBJ2-7; TRBD1 matches 7 bases. Germline CDR1 and CDR2: SGHTA and FQGTGA. V lost 1 base to trimming and J lost 3 bases; unmatched junction nucleotides: 3. The CDR3 runs 14 residues. The full variable domain, its missing parts supplied by reference TRBV7-3 and TRBJ2-7, is GAGVSQTPSNKVTEKGKYVELRCDPISGHTALYWYRQSLGQGPEFLIYFQGTGAADDSGLPNDRFFAVRPEGSVSTLKIQRTERGDSAVYLCASSLMGQSYEQYFGPGTRLTVT.

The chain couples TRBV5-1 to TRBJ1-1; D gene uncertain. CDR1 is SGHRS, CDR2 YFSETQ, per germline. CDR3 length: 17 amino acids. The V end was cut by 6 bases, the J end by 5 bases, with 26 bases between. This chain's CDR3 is CASTAPTREEVGTEAFF. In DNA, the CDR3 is TGCGCCAGCACTGCCCCAACGCGGGAAGAAGTAGGTACTGAAGCTTTCTTT.

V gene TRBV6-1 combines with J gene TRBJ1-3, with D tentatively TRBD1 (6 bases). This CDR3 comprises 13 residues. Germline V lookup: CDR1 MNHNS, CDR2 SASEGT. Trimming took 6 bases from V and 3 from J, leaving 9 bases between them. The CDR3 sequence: CASRRDIGNTIYF. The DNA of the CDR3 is TGTGCCAGCAGAAGGGACATTGGAAACACCATATATTTT.

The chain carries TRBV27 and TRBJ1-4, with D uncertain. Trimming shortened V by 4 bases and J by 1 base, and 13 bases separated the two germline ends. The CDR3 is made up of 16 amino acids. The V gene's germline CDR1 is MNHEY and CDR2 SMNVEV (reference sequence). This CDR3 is CASSSSGLRTNEKLFF. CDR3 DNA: TGTGCCAGCAGTTCTAGCGGACTGCGAACTAATGAAAAACTGTTTTTT. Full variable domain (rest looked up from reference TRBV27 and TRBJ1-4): EAQVTQNPRYLITVTGKKLTVTCSQNMNHEYMSWYRQDPGLGLRQIYYSMNVEVTDKGDVPEGYKVSRKEKRNFPLILESPSPNQTSLYFCASSSSGLRTNEKLFFGSGTQLSVL.

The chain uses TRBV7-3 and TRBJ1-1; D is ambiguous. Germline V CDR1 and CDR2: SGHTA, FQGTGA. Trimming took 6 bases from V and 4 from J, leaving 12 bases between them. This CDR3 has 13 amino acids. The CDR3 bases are TGTGCCAGCAGGGGAATAGGGAGCACTGAAGCTTTCTTT. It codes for CASRGIGSTEAFF.

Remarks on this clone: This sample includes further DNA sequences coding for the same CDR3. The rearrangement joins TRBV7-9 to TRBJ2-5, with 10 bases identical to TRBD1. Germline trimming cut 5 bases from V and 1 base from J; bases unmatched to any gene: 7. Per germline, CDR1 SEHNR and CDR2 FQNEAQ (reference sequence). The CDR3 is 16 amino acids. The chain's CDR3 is CASSAGDRGLQETQYF. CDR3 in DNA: TGTGCCAGCAGCGCTGGGGACAGGGGCCTCCAAGAGACCCAGTACTTC. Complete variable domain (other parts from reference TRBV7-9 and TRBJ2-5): DTGVSQNPRHKITKRGQNVTFRCDPISEHNRLYWYRQTLGQGPEFLTYFQNEAQLEKSRLLSDRFSAERPKGSFSTLEIQRTEQGDSAMYLCASSAGDRGLQETQYFGPGTRLLVL.

In DNA, the CDR3 is TGTGCCAGTAGGGGACTAGCGGGAAAGAGTAGCACCGGGGAGCTGTTTTTT. Translated: CASRGLAGKSSTGELFF. The chain combines TRBV19 with TRBJ2-2; 13 bases are shared with TRBD2. CDR1 is LNHDA and CDR2 is SQIVND in the germline V gene (reference sequence). The CDR3 runs 17 residues. V lost 6 bases, J lost 4 bases, and 8 bases stayed unmatched.

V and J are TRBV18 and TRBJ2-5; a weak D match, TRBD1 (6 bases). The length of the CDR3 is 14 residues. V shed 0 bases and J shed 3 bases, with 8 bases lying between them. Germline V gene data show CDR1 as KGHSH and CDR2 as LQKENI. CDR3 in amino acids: CASSPPDSKETQYF. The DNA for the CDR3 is TGTGCCAGCTCACCACCGGACAGTAAAGAGACCCAGTACTTC.

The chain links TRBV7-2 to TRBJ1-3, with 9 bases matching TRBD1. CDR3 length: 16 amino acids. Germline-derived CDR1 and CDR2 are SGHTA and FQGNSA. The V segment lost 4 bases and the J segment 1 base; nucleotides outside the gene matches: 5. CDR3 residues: CASSYNRGHSGNTIYF. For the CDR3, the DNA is TGTGCCAGCAGCTACAACAGGGGGCATTCTGGAAACACCATATATTTT.

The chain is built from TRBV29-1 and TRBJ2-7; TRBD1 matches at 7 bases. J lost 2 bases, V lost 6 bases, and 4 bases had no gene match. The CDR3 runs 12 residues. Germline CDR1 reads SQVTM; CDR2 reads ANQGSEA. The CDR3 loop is CSVSTGTYEQYF. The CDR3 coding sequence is TGCAGCGTCTCGACAGGGACCTACGAGCAGTACTTC.

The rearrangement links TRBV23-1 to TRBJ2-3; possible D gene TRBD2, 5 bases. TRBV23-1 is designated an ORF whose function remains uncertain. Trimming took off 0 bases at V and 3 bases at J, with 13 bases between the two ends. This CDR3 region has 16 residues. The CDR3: CASSQSGVRDTDTQYF. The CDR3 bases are TGCGCCAGCAGTCAATCGGGAGTAAGAGATACAGATACGCAGTATTTT.

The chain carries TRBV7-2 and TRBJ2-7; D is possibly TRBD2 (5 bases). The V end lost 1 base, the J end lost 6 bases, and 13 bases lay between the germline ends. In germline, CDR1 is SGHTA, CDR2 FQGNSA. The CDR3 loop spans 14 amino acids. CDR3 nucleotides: TGTGCCAGCAGCTTAGGCGTCTTCGAGGGCGAGCAGTACTTC. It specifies CASSLGVFEGEQYF.

CDR3 nucleotides: TGTGCCAGCAGTTCCCTCAGGGCCCTCCCCAGCGATGAGCAGTTCTTC. This gives the protein CASSSLRALPSDEQFF. This sequence joins TRBV27 and TRBJ2-1, with D tentatively TRBD1 (5 bases). V lost 4 bases, J lost 8 bases, and 21 bases lay in between. Germline CDR1 and CDR2: MNHEY and SMNVEV (reference sequence). The CDR3 extends over 16 amino acids.

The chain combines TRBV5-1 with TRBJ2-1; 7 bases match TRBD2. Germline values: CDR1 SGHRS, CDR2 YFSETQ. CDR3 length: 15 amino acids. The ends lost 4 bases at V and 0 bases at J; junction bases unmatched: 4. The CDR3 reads CASSVLAVSYNEQFF. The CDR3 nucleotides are TGCGCCAGCAGCGTGCTAGCGGTCTCCTACAATGAGCAGTTCTTC.

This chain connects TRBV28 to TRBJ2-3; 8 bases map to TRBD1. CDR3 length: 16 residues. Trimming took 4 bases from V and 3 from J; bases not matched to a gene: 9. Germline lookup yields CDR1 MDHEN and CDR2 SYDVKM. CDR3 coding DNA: TGTGCCAGCAGTTCCCCCCAGGGGGCGGGGACAGATACGCAGTATTTT. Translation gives CASSSPQGAGTDTQYF.

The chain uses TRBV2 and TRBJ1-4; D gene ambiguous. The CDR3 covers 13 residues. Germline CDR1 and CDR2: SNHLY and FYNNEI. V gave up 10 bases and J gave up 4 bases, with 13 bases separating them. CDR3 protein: CAIPETGNEKLFF. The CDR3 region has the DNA TGTGCCATCCCAGAGACGGGTAATGAAAAACTGTTTTTT.

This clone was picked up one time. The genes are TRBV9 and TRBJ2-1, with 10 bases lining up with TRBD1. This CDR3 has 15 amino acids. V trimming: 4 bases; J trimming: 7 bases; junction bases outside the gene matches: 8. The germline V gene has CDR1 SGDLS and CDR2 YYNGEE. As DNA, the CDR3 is TGTGCCAGCAGCCTACAGGGGACAGGGGTGAATGAGCAGTTCTTC. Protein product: CASSLQGTGVNEQFF.

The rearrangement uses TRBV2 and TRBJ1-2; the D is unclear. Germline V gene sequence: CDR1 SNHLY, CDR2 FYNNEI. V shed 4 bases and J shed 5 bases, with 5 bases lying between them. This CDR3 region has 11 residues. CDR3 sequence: CASSGVYGYTF. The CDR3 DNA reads TGTGCCAGCAGTGGAGTGTATGGCTACACCTTC. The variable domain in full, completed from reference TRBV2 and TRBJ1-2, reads EPEVTQTPSHQVTQMGQEVILRCVPISNHLYFYWYRQILGQKVEFLVSFYNNEISEKSEIFDDQFSVERPDGSNFTLKIRSTKLEDSAMYFCASSGVYGYTFGSGTRLTVV.

DNA of the CDR3: TGTGCCAGCAGCTTAGCGGGACCGAACACTGAAGCTTTCTTT. Protein: CASSLAGPNTEAFF. V and J are TRBV5-4 and TRBJ1-1, with a tentative D call TRBD1 (5 bases). The CDR3 is 14 residues long. CDR1 and CDR2 from the germline V gene are SGHNT and YYREEE (reference sequence). V was pared by 2 bases and J by 1 base, with 9 bases between.

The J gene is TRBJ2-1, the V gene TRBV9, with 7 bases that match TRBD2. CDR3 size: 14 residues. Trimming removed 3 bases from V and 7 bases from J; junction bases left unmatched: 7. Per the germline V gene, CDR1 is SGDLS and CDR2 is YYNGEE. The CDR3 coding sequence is TGTGCCAGCAGCGAGCGGGGAATTAGTAATGAGCAGTTCTTC. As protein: CASSERGISNEQFF.

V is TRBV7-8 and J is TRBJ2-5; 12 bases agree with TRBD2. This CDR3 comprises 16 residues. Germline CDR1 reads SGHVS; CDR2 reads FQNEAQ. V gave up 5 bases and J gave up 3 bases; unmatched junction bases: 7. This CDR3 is CASSPTRLAGEETQYF. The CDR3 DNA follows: TGTGCCAGCAGCCCCACTAGACTAGCGGGAGAAGAGACCCAGTACTTC.

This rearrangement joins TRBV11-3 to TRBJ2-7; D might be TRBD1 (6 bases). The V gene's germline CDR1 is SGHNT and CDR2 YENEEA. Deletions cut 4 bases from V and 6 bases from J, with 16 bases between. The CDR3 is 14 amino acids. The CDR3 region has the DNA TGTGCCAGCAGCTCGACCAGGACAGCCTCCGAGCAGTACTTC. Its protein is CASSSTRTASEQYF. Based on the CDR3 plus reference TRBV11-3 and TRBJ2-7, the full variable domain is EAGVVQSPRYKIIEKKQPVAFWCNPISGHNTLYWYLQNLGQGPELLIRYENEEAVDDSQLPKDRFSAERLKGVDSTLKIQPAELGDSAVYLCASSSTRTASEQYFGPGTRLTVT.